Described below is a single T cell receptor beta chain sequence and its context. The target of this receptor is not known. The record has no base qualities; no much larger clone is one base away. This sample's time point label indicates: baseline before first vaccination. Samples from vaccinated people were obtained from the UK trials COV001 and COV002, which included a single-blind randomized controlled phase 2/3 trial of AZD1222 (ChAdOx1 nCoV-19) in healthy adults. For TCRbeta chain sequencing, PBMC samples from trial participants were taken at day 0 and at day 28 after the second dose. The data derive from a study of T cell responses to AZD1222 COVID-19 vaccine (dated by TCRdb to 2020 to 2022). For the study in its entirety: AZD1222 recipients whose second dose came at about 4 weeks and those whose second dose came at about 12 weeks were combined into one group, since spike-specific TCR depth and breadth did not differ between the two schedules. A total of 230 to 250 trial participants underwent TCR sequencing, of whom about 200 had received two doses of AZD1222 and about 25 had received two doses of the MenACWY control vaccine. Trial participants were enrolled by age into 18-55, 56-69 and 70-plus year subgroups, with roughly 150, 30 and 60 TCR-sequenced participants respectively. General conclusions and limits of the study: Reportedly, close to half of the unique spike-specific TCRs recognized epitopes lying outside the regions that are mutated in the B.1.351 and B.1.1.7 variants. Most participants were white British and females outnumbered males, and the authors suggested that clonal diversity may have been underestimated. The 56-69-year group was small, and its depth increase did not reach significance, likely because of low power. The whole spike protein was spanned by vaccine-associated CD4 TCRs, and dominant responses were seen in regions 160-218 and 743-854. A significant rise in spike-specific TCR breadth and depth was observed after two AZD1222 doses relative to day 0 and relative to MenACWY recipients. Only six AZD1222 recipients were SARS-CoV-2 seropositive at baseline, limiting conclusions about previously exposed vaccinees. Because no samples from the day 14 peak response were available, repertoires could be characterized only after the peak T cell response.

From its cysteine to its phenylalanine, the CDR3 spans 11 amino acids. Here the CDR3 DNA is all that survives: 33 bases in frame from base 1. According to the germline V gene, CDR1 reads KGHDR and CDR2 reads SFDVKD. V was cut back by 4 bases and J by 8 bases, leaving a gap of 7 bases between them. The CDR3 regions of human TCRbeta chains were subjected to immunosequencing. From the authors' description of their analysis: Repertoire TCRs were matched against a reference library of SARS-CoV-2-specific TCRs generated with the MIRA antigen-specificity platform. Breadth was defined as the fraction of unique TCRs that were SARS-CoV-2-associated, and depth was defined as the fraction of total T cells that were SARS-CoV-2-associated. Using the MIRA data, each spike-specific TCR was assigned both to the spike region to which the TCR was reactive and to a CD4 or CD8 class. Log10-transformed breadth and depth values were compared by one-way ANOVA with Sidak's multiple comparisons tests. The immuneACCESS repertoire file appears here via TCRdb, limited to in-frame rearrangements. These files lack a portion of the clones; in checked studies, under half of the deficit traces to unresolved V genes, and the cause of the others is not known. That table is the source of V, J and clone size, and D and trimming were worked out from the DNA. Within this sample are around 140,000 clones, with 90% of them counted one time only. Together, the top ten hold 6.9% of the sample.

This TCR came from an adult in good health. The chain was built from TRBV24-1 and TRBJ1-2; no D gene is confidently identified. The sequenced sample was peripheral blood, obtained on day 0 of AZD1222 vaccination. CDR3 protein: CATSDGLGYTF. DNA sequence: TGTGCCACCAGTGACGGTCTCGGCTACACCTTC.